The clone carrying this TCR beta chain was picked up many times. Its antigen is still unknown. Amplification targeted TCR beta CDR3 regions from RNA transcripts. Researchers ran a first-round RT-PCR on the TCR CDR3 using the HTBI primer set. TCRdb reprocessed the multiplex PCR reads via MiXCR and lists one record per CDR3 protein. The sample includes approximately 370,000 distinct CDR3 sequences, 15% of them seen just once. No ophthalmopathy progression within 18 months constituted stable Graves' hyperthyroidism. It was 10 ml of fresh peripheral blood that supplied the PBMCs. The entry originates in a study of T cells in Graves' hyperthyroidism and ophthalmopathy. Findings and limits, study-wide: Model-based prediction identified ophthalmopathy a median around 6.5 months prior to its onset. Classification by a 13 V-J model distinguished ophthalmopathy from stable hyperthyroidism.

This clonotype was obtained from a woman in her twenties or thirties with Graves' hyperthyroidism. Sequenced: blood.

The chain's CDR3 is CASSAGGGTFVGETQYF. The DNA for the CDR3 is TGTGCCAGCAGTGCGGGGGGGGGGACCTTTGTGGGGGAGACCCAGTACTTC. The chain employs TRBV2 and TRBJ2-5; TRBD2 matches at 8 bases. Per germline, CDR1 SNHLY and CDR2 FYNNEI. The CDR3 is 17 amino acids. The V and J ends lost 4 bases and 5 bases, in that order; junction bases with no gene match: 15.